The 16 T cell receptor beta chains listed next were all sequenced from one sample in a study of T-cell reconstitution after alpha-beta-depleted transplantation in children. Molecular barcoding with unique molecular identifiers was used for the TCRbeta library. One entry per CDR3 protein, called by TCRdb with MiXCR from the PCR reads. The data hold roughly 500,000 distinct CDR3 sequences, with less than 35% observed a single time. The input for sequencing was PBMCs from the stem cell graft donor, taken from the stem cell graft. The receptors originated from a human donor who donated a stem cell graft to a child with aplastic anemia.

This clonotype showed up just once. The V and J genes are TRBV12-3 or TRBV12-4 and TRBJ2-2, with 13 bases fitting TRBD2. The CDR3 covers 16 residues. J was trimmed by 9 bases and V by 5 bases; bases with no gene match: 9. CDR3 in DNA: TGTGCCAGCAGTCCGGGACTAGCGGGAACCCACCGGGAGCTGTTTTTT. This codes for CASSPGLAGTHRELFF.

This clonotype was seen only a few times. V is TRBV5-6 and J is TRBJ1-2; unclear D gene. This CDR3 region has 14 residues. Germline loops: CDR1 SGHDT, CDR2 YYEEEE. V was shortened by 3 bases and J by 8 bases, with 17 bases between the two germline ends. The CDR3 DNA is TGTGCCAGCAGCTCAATTTTCCGACTGGGCGGCTACACCTTC. Residues: CASSSIFRLGGYTF.

V is TRBV18 and J is TRBJ1-1; 10 positions agree with TRBD1. The V gene's germline CDR1 is KGHSH and CDR2 LQKENI. The CDR3 loop spans 16 amino acids. With 2 bases clipped from V and 3 bases from J, the junction kept 6 bases outside the gene matches. CDR3 sequence reads: CASSPDRGRLDTEAFF. The CDR3 DNA reads TGTGCCAGCTCACCAGACAGGGGGCGCTTGGACACTGAAGCTTTCTTT. Variable domain in full (rest from reference TRBV18 and TRBJ1-1): NAGVMQNPRHLVRRRGQEARLRCSPMKGHSHVYWYRQLPEEGLKFMVYLQKENIIDESGMPKERFSAEFPKEGPSILRIQQVVRGDSAAYFCASSPDRGRLDTEAFFGQGTRLTVV.

This chain joins TRBV5-5 and TRBJ2-5, with TRBD1 matching 7 bases. CDR1 and CDR2 (germline): SGHKS, YYEKEE (reference sequence). V dropped 0 bases and J dropped 5; count of bases not matched to a gene: 7. The CDR3 contains 15 residues. CDR3 DNA sequence: TGTGCCAGCAGCTTGGAACAGGGGATCGTGGAGACCCAGTACTTC. Its translation is CASSLEQGIVETQYF.

This clonotype has just a few counts. V usage is TRBV25-1 and J usage is TRBJ1-2, with D perhaps matching TRBD1 (6 bases). Trimming shortened V by 1 base and J by 6 bases, and 24 bases separated the two germline ends. Germline V gene lookup returns CDR1 MGHDK and CDR2 SYGVNS. The CDR3 has 18 residues. CDR3 bases: TGTGCCAGCAGTGAATGGGATTTGGGGACATCCATAAAGGATGGCTACACCTTC. It translates to CASSEWDLGTSIKDGYTF.

This clonotype turned up a few times. In nucleotides, the CDR3 is TGTGCCAGCACCCGGACAGACCCTAACTATGGCTACACCTTC. Its translation: CASTRTDPNYGYTF. V is TRBV12-3 or TRBV12-4 and J is TRBJ1-2; maybe TRBD1 (6 bases). This CDR3 region has 14 residues. V was clipped by 7 bases and J by 0 bases, with 12 bases between them.

The chain carries TRBV20-1 and TRBJ2-1, with TRBD2 matching 9 bases. V trimming: 0 bases; J trimming: 8 bases; junction bases outside the gene matches: 11. Germline CDR1 is DFQATT and CDR2 is SNEGSKA (reference sequence). CDR3 length: 16 residues. The CDR3 reads CSARDQAGGVAYEQFF. The CDR3 DNA reads TGCAGTGCTAGAGACCAAGCGGGAGGAGTGGCGTATGAGCAGTTCTTC.

CDR3 region: CSARKDRVRLGEQYF. The CDR3 nucleotides are TGCAGTGCTAGGAAAGACAGGGTAAGATTAGGCGAGCAGTACTTC. The chain employs TRBV20-1 and TRBJ2-7, with 7 bases that match TRBD1. V trimming: 3 bases; J trimming: 6 bases; junction bases outside the gene matches: 14. Germline lookup yields CDR1 DFQATT and CDR2 SNEGSKA (reference sequence). The CDR3 runs to 15 residues.

This clonotype has just a few counts. The rearrangement uses TRBV20-1 and TRBJ1-1; 7 bases agree with TRBD1. Trimming removed 5 bases from V and 5 bases from J; junction bases left unmatched: 11. The CDR3 contains 14 residues. Germline CDR1 DFQATT, CDR2 SNEGSKA (reference sequence). In DNA form, the CDR3 reads TGCAGTGCTCCACCCCGACAGGGAGGGACTGAAGCTTTCTTT. It is translated as CSAPPRQGGTEAFF.

The chain joins TRBV19 to TRBJ1-5, with 9 positions matching TRBD1. J gave up 3 bases and V 9 bases, and 3 bases lay outside the gene matches. This CDR3 is built from 13 residues. CDR1 is LNHDA and CDR2 is SQIVND in the germline V gene (reference sequence). The CDR3, as DNA: TGTGCCAGCTGGGACAGGGCCAATCAGCCCCAGCATTTT. Translating gives CASWDRANQPQHF.

This clonotype came up a few times. This sequence joins TRBV19 and TRBJ1-1; D is ambiguous. V lost 7 bases and J 4 bases, leaving 13 bases between the germline ends. The CDR3 sequence is 13 residues long. Germline V lookup: CDR1 LNHDA, CDR2 SQIVND (reference sequence). The CDR3 DNA sequence: TGTGCCAGTACCATTTCGGGGTTCACTGAAGCTTTCTTT. Translated, it gives CASTISGFTEAFF.

This clonotype was counted only a few times. V usage is TRBV7-2 and J usage is TRBJ2-5, with D perhaps matching TRBD2 (5 bases). CDR1 and CDR2 (germline): SGHTA, FQGNSA. V shed 4 bases and J shed 5 bases, with 20 bases lying between them. The CDR3 sequence is 16 residues long. The CDR3 nucleotides read TGTGCCAGCAGCTACGGGATGGTGTTGCTGGGGGAGACCCAGTACTTC. Translating gives CASSYGMVLLGETQYF. Variable domain in full (rest from reference TRBV7-2 and TRBJ2-5): GAGVSQSPSNKVTEKGKDVELRCDPISGHTALYWYRQSLGQGLEFLIYFQGNSAPDKSGLPSDRFSAERTGGSVSTLTIQRTQQEDSAVYLCASSYGMVLLGETQYFGPGTRLLVL.

This clonotype was observed a few times. V usage is TRBV27 and J usage is TRBJ1-2, with a tentative D call TRBD1 (6 bases). The CDR3 is made up of 13 amino acids. V was clipped by 5 bases and J by 6 bases, with 13 bases between them. Germline loops: CDR1 MNHEY, CDR2 SMNVEV (reference sequence). The CDR3 DNA sequence: TGTGCCAGCAGTCTGGACAGACGGGATGGCTACACCTTC. It codes for CASSLDRRDGYTF.

The genes are TRBV6-2 or TRBV6-3 and TRBJ1-5; no definite D call. This CDR3 is 14 amino acids long. Germline V CDR1 and CDR2: MNHEY, SVGEGT. V lost 2 bases and J lost 5, with 10 bases in between. CDR3 DNA: TGTGCCAGCAGTTACGAGGGCCTCCATCAGCCCCAGCATTTT. Amino acids: CASSYEGLHQPQHF.

The chain uses TRBV6-2 or TRBV6-3 and TRBJ2-1; a weak D match, TRBD2 (8 bases). The CDR3 consists of 15 residues. V shed 6 bases and J shed 8 bases, with 20 bases lying between them. CDR1 MNHEY and CDR2 SVGEGT come from the germline V gene. DNA of the CDR3: TGTGCCAGCAGCAAGGGGGCGGGAGGTATTGATGAGCAGTTCTTC. This codes for CASSKGAGGIDEQFF.

This clonotype was seen a few times. J is TRBJ2-2 and V is TRBV7-2, with unresolved D. Germline V lookup: CDR1 SGHTA, CDR2 FQGNSA. V was pared by 5 bases and J by 9 bases, with 13 bases between. The CDR3 has 13 amino acids. The CDR3 spells CASSDNTARELFF. In DNA, the CDR3 is TGTGCCAGCAGCGACAACACCGCCCGGGAGCTGTTTTTT.